This T cell receptor (beta chain) appears in the sequencing data of a study of cytomegalovirus exposure and HLA in healthy donors. Findings of the study overall: Cytomegalovirus status was reportedly diagnosed by the classifier with high specificity and sensitivity. Most TCR sequences proved rare, with some public TCRs found in many donors.

Using immunoSEQ multiplex PCR, the repertoire was profiled, and TCRdb retains in-frame clones only, with some absent. Of about 130,000 clones listed, approximately 94% are singletons. Remarks on this clone: Its antigen remains unidentified.

Germline V gives CDR1 SGHAT, CDR2 FQNNGV. The CDR3 sequence is 14 residues long. The V and J ends lost 4 bases and 9 bases, in that order; junction bases with no gene match: 9. The sequenced material came from PBMCs. The chain employs TRBV11-2 and TRBJ2-7, with 10 bases matching TRBD2. The clonotype was recovered from a man younger than 35 in good health and CMV-seronegative. CDR3 DNA: TGTGCCAGCAGCTACTTGCTAGCGGGAGCCGGGCAGTACTTC. Translated, it gives CASSYLLAGAGQYF.